This entry describes one T cell receptor (beta chain). Its matching antigen is unknown. Different DNA sequences within this sample yield the same CDR3. The record originates from a study of shared clonotypes between healthy human individuals. There were no recent acute infections or vaccinations among the donors, who were healthy HIV-negative adults. Study outcomes and limitations: Investigators expected sequencing depth to affect clonotype sharing among donors.

Profiling relied on immunoSEQ multiplex PCR, and the TCRdb table lists in-frame clones only, not all of them. Of about 2.3 million clones listed, about 92% were seen once; the top ten hold 0.39%. V dropped 0 bases and J dropped 3; count of bases not matched to a gene: 1. Germline CDR1 and CDR2: SGHTA and FQGTGA. The CDR3 contains 15 residues. The specimen was naive CD4+ T cells from PBMCs. The sample's subset: CD45RA+ positively selected. The chain uses TRBV7-3 and TRBJ2-1; 8 nucleotides agree with TRBD2. The TCR sequence derives from a man younger than 35 in good health. Some clones in this sample may be carry-over from other donors' samples. CDR3 protein: CASSLTGTSYNEQFF. In DNA form, the CDR3 reads TGTGCCAGCAGCTTAACGGGGACTAGCTACAATGAGCAGTTCTTC.